A single sample gave rise to the 13 T cell receptor beta chains below, sequenced in a study of preoperative IRX-2 immunotherapy in early breast cancer. Stated treatment: preoperative locoregional IRX-2 cytokine immunotherapy. Measured with immunoSEQ multiplex PCR; TCRdb has only the in-frame clones, and not every one. The sample has around 88,000 clones; about nine tenths are singletons. This specimen consisted of tumor tissue, obtained after IRX-2 immunotherapy. These receptors all come from a human donor with breast cancer.

There are a few counts of this clone. The V call is TRBV6-8, the J call TRBJ1-5; unclear D gene. The germline V gene has CDR1 MNHGY and CDR2 SAAAGT. V was pared by 5 bases and J by 4 bases, with 12 bases between. The CDR3 spans 14 residues. The CDR3 region has the DNA TGTGCCAGCAGTGTAGATAGTGGTAATCAGCCCCAGCATTTT. Amino acids: CASSVDSGNQPQHF.

The J gene is TRBJ1-4, the V gene TRBV19; unclear D gene. Germline-derived CDR1 and CDR2 are LNHDA and SQIVND (reference sequence). There are 15 residues in the CDR3. V gave up 5 bases and J gave up 0 bases, with 10 bases separating them. The CDR3 DNA is TGTGCCAGTAGTCGGTCGGCAACAACTAATGAAAAACTGTTTTTT. Translating gives CASSRSATTNEKLFF.

The V gene is TRBV19, the J gene TRBJ1-5; TRBD1 matches at 7 bases. CDR3 length: 15 amino acids. CDR1 and CDR2 from the germline V gene are LNHDA and SQIVND (reference sequence). V dropped 10 bases and J dropped 1; count of bases not matched to a gene: 10. The CDR3 protein is CATKTGVRSNQPQHF. The DNA for the CDR3 is TGTGCCACCAAAACAGGGGTTAGGAGCAATCAGCCCCAGCATTTT. Looking up the rest from reference TRBV19 and TRBJ1-5 gives the full variable domain: DGGITQSPKYLFRKEGQNVTLSCEQNLNHDAMYWYRQDPGQGLRLIYYSQIVNDFQKGDIAEGYSVSREKKESFPLTVTSAQKNPTAFYLCATKTGVRSNQPQHFGDGTRLSIL.

Ten or more counts support this clone. This sequence joins TRBV6-8 and TRBJ2-7, with D hard to call. Trimming shortened V by 0 bases and J by 4 bases, and 7 bases separated the two germline ends. Germline CDR1 is MNHGY and CDR2 is SAAAGT. The CDR3 runs to 13 residues. The DNA for the CDR3 is TGTGCCAGCAGTTACTCGGTGGGGTACGAGCAGTACTTC. This gives the protein CASSYSVGYEQYF.

The chain couples TRBV14 to TRBJ2-4; 7 bases fit TRBD1. V was clipped by 11 bases and J by 1 base; unmatched bases: 14. Germline values: CDR1 SGHDN, CDR2 FVKESK. This CDR3 comprises 16 residues. The CDR3 coding sequence is TGTGCCGAAGTTCAGTCACAGGGGATCGCCAAAAACATTCAGTACTTC. It yields the protein CAEVQSQGIAKNIQYF.

In this sample, this clone turned up a few times. The chain combines TRBV11-3 with TRBJ1-3; the D is unclear. The CDR3 spans 14 residues. V gave up 5 bases and J gave up 0 bases, with 8 bases separating them. Germline CDR1 reads SGHNT; CDR2 reads YENEEA. CDR3 sequence reads: CASSADPSGNTIYF. CDR3 DNA sequence: TGTGCCAGCAGCGCAGATCCCTCTGGAAACACCATATATTTT.

The V call is TRBV11-3, the J call TRBJ2-3; a possible D gene is TRBD1 (6 bases). V shed 0 bases and J shed 5 bases, with 9 bases lying between them. Germline values: CDR1 SGHNT, CDR2 YENEEA. The CDR3 extends over 14 amino acids. The CDR3 coding sequence is TGTGCCAGCAGCTTAGAGGGCAGGGGAGATACGCAGTATTTT. It translates to CASSLEGRGDTQYF.

This clone was recorded only once. V is TRBV28 and J is TRBJ1-6; TRBD1 is a possible D gene (5 bases). V was cut by 7 bases and J by 9 bases, with 16 bases left in between. Germline CDR1 and CDR2: MDHEN and SYDVKM. The CDR3 runs to 14 residues. The CDR3 bases are TGTGCCAGCACCCCTCGGGGGTCTGGTTCACCCCTCCACTTT. Protein sequence: CASTPRGSGSPLHF.

The chain couples TRBV7-1 to TRBJ1-2; D gene uncertain. TRBV7-1 belongs to the ORF category, with a function that is uncertain. This CDR3 region has 14 residues. V lost 5 bases to trimming and J lost 3 bases, with 13 bases between them. The CDR3 bases are TGTGCCAGCAGCCCCCGTCCCCGCCACTATGGCTACACCTTC. Its protein is CASSPRPRHYGYTF.

The rearrangement uses TRBV28 and TRBJ2-3; 9 bases match TRBD2. After removal of 3 bases from V and 4 bases from J, the junction contained 8 bases not matched to a gene. The CDR3 spans 16 residues. CDR1 is MDHEN, CDR2 SYDVKM, per germline. The CDR3 DNA follows: TGTGCCAGCAGTTTTCCGGCGGGGGGGGTCGCAGATACGCAGTATTTT. It is translated as CASSFPAGGVADTQYF.

The chain links TRBV7-7 to TRBJ2-3; 12 bases are a match to TRBD2. The CDR3 extends over 16 amino acids. Germline CDR1 SSHAT, CDR2 FNYEAQ (reference sequence). V lost 3 bases and J lost 4; bases outside the gene matches: 5. CDR3 sequence: CASSLTSGRVADTQYF. DNA of the CDR3: TGTGCCAGCAGCTTGACTAGCGGGAGAGTCGCAGATACGCAGTATTTT.

This sequence joins TRBV11-3 and TRBJ2-3; 7 bases align to TRBD1. Germline V CDR1 and CDR2: SGHNT, YENEEA. J lost 0 bases, V lost 5 bases, and 5 bases had no gene match. This CDR3 has 15 amino acids. Here the CDR3 reads CASSPGTVSTDTQYF. The CDR3 DNA reads as TGTGCCAGCAGCCCGGGGACAGTTAGCACAGATACGCAGTATTTT.

The chain uses TRBV5-1 and TRBJ1-1, with 7 bases lining up with TRBD1. There are 15 residues in the CDR3. The germline gives CDR1 SGHRS, CDR2 YFSETQ. The junction had 10 bases not matched to a gene; V was cut back by 4 bases and J by 4 bases. The CDR3 loop reads CASSLLGGVGTEAFF. For the CDR3, the DNA is TGCGCCAGCAGCCTGTTAGGGGGCGTGGGCACTGAAGCTTTCTTT.